This entry describes one TCR beta chain. The data derive from a study of blood T cell repertoires in COVID-19. Background on the study: The samples span acute and convalescent COVID-19 from the United States, Italy and Spain. PBMCs, B-cell-depleted T cells, or T cells were the source of the cDNA or gDNA that made up the material.

The J segment lost 4 bases and the V segment lost 4 bases, leaving 5 bases of the junction unmatched. Per germline, CDR1 SGHNT and CDR2 YYREEE (reference sequence). CDR3 length equals 15 residues. Per the authors' pipeline: Quantification of nucleated cells was approximated via reference gene primer amplification. Produced via immunoSEQ multiplex PCR; TCRdb's table is partial and in-frame only. V and J calls and clone size come straight from that table; D and trimming were deduced from the DNA. The sample contains roughly 100,000 clones, about 81% of which appear only once. The receptor was isolated from a man in his sixties with acute or convalescent COVID-19. Sequencing input: peripheral blood. The chain is built from TRBV5-4 and TRBJ1-3; 10 bases are a match to TRBD1. CDR3 amino acids: CASSTGQGGGNTIYF. The DNA of the CDR3 is TGTGCCAGCAGCACCGGACAGGGGGGCGGAAACACCATATATTTT.